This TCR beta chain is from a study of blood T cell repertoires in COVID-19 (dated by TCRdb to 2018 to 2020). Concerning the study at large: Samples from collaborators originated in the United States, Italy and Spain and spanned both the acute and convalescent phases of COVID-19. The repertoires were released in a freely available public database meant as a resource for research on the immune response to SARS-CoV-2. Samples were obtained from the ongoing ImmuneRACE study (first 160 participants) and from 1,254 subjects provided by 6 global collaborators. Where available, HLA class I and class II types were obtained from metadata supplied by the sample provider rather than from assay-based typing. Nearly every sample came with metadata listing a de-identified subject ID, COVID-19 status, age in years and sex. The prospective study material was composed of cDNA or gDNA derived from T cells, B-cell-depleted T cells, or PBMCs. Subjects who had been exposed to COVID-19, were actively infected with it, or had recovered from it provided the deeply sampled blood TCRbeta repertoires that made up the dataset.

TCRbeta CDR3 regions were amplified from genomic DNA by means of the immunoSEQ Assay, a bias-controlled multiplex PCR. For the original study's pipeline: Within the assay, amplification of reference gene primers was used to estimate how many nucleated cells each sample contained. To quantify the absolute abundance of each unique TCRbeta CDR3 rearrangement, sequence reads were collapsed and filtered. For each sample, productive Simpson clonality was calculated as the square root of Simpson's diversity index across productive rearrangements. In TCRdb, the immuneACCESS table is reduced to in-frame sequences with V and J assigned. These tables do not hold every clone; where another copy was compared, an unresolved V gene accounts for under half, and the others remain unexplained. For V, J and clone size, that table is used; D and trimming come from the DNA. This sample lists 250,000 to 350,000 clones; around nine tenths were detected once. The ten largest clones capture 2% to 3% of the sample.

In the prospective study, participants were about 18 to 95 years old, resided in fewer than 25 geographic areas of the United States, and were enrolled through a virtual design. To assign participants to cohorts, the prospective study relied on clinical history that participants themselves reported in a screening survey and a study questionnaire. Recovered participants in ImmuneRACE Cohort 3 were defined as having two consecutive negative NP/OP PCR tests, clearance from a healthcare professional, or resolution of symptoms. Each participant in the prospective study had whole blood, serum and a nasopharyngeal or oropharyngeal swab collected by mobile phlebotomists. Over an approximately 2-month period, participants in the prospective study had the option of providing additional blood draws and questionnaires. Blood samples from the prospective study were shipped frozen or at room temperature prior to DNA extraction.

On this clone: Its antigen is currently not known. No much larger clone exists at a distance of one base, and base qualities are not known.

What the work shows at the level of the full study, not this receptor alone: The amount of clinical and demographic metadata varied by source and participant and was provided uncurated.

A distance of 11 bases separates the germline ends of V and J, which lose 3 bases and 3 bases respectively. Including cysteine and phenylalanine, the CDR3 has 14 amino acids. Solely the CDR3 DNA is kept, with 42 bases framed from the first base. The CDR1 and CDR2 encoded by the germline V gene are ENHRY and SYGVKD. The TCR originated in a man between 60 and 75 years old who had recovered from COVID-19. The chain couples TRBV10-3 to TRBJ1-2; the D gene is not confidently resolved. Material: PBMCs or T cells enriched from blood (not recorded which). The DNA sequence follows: TGTGCCATCAGTGATCAACAAAACGACTATGGCTACACCTTC. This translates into CAISDQQNDYGYTF.